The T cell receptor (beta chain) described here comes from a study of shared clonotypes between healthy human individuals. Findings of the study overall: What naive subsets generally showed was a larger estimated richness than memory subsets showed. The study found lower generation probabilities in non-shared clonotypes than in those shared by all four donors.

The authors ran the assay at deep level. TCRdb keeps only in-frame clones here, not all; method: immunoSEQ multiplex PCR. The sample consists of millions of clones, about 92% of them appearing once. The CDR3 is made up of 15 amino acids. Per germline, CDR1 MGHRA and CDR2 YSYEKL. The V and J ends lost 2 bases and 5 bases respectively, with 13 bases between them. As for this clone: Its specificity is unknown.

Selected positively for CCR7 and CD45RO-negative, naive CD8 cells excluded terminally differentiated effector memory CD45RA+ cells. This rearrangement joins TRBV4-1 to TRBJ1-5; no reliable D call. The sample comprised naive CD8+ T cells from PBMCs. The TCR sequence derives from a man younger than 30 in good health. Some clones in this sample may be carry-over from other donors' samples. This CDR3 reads CASSQQDGLYQPQHF. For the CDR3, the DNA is TGCGCCAGCAGCCAACAGGACGGGCTTTATCAGCCCCAGCATTTT.